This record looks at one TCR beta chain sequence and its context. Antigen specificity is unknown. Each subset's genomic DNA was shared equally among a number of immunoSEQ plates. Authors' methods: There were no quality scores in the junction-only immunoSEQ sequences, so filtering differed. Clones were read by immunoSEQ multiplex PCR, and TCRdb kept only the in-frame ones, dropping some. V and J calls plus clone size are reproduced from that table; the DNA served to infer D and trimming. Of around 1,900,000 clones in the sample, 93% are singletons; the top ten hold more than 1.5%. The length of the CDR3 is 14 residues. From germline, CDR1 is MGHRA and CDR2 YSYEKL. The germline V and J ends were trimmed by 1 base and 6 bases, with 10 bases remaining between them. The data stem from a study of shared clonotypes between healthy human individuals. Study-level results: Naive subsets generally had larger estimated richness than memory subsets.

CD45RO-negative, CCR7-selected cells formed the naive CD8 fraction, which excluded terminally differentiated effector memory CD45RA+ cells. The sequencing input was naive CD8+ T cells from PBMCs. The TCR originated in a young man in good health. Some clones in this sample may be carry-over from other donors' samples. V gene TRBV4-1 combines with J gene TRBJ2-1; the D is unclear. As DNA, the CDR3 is TGCGCCAGCAGCCAAGTTTATTTTGCCAATGAGCAGTTCTTC. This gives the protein CASSQVYFANEQFF.